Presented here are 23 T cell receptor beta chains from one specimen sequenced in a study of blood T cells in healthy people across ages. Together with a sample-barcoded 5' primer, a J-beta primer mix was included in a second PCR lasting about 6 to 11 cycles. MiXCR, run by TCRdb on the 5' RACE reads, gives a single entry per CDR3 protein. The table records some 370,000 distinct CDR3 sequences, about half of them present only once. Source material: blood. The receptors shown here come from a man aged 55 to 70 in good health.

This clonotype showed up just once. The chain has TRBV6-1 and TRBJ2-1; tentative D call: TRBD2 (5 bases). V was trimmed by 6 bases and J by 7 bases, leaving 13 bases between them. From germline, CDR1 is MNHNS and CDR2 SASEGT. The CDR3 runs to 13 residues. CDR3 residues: CASRVLRANEQFF. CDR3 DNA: TGTGCCAGCAGAGTGCTGAGGGCAAATGAGCAGTTCTTC.

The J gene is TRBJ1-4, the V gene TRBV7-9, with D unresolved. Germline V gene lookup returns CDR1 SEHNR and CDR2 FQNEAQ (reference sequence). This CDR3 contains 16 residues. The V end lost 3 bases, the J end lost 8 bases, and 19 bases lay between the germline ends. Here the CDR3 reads CASSFLDGGGREKLFF. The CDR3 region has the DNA TGTGCCAGCAGCTTCCTCGACGGCGGCGGGCGGGAAAAACTGTTTTTT.

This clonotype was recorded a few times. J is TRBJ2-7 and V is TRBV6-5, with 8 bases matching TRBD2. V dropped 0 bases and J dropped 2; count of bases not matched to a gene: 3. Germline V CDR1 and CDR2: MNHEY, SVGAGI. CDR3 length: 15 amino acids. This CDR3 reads CASSYSAGGPYEQYF. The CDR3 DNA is TGTGCCAGCAGTTACTCTGCGGGAGGTCCCTACGAGCAGTACTTC.

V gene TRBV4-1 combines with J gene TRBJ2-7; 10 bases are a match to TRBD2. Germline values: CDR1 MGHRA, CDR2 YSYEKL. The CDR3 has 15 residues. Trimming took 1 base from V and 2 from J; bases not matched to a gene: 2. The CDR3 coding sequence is TGCGCCAGCAGCCAAGTTCTAGCGGGGGCCTACGAGCAGTACTTC. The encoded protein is CASSQVLAGAYEQYF.

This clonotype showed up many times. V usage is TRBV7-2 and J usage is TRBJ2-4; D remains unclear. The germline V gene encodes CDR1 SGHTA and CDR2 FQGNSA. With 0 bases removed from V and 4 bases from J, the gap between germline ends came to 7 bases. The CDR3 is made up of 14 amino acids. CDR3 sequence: CASSLAPRKNIQYF. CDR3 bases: TGTGCCAGCAGCTTAGCGCCCCGGAAAAACATTCAGTACTTC.

The CDR3 sequence is CSAPTSGGPYNEQFF. CDR3 in DNA: TGCAGTGCTCCCACTAGCGGGGGGCCGTACAATGAGCAGTTCTTC. The rearrangement links TRBV20-1 to TRBJ2-1; 12 bases map to TRBD2. The V gene end was trimmed by 5 bases and the J gene end by 4 bases; junction bases not matched to a gene: 6. The CDR3 runs to 15 residues. Looked up from germline, CDR1 is DFQATT and CDR2 is SNEGSKA (reference sequence).

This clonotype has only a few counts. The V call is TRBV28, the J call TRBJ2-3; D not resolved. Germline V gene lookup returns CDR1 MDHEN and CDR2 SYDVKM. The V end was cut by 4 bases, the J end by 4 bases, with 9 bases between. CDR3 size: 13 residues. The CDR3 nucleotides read TGTGCCAGCAGTTCCAGGAACCCAGATACGCAGTATTTT. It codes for CASSSRNPDTQYF.

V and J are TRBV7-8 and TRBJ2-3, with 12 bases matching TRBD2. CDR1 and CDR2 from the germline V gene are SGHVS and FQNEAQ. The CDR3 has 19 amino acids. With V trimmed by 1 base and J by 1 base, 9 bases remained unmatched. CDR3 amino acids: CASSLGQSRLAGGTDTQYF. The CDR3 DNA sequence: TGTGCCAGCAGCTTAGGGCAGTCCCGACTAGCGGGGGGCACAGATACGCAGTATTTT.

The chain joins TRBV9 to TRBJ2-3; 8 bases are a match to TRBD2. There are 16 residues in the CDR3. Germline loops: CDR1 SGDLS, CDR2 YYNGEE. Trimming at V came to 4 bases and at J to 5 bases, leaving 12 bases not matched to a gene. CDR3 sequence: CASSFSQAGVIDTQYF. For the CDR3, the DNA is TGTGCCAGCAGCTTCAGTCAAGCGGGGGTGATAGATACGCAGTATTTT. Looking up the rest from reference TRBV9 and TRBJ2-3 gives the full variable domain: DSGVTQTPKHLITATGQRVTLRCSPRSGDLSVYWYQQSLDQGLQFLIQYYNGEERAKGNILERFSAQQFPDLHSELNLSSLELGDSALYFCASSFSQAGVIDTQYFGPGTRLTVL.

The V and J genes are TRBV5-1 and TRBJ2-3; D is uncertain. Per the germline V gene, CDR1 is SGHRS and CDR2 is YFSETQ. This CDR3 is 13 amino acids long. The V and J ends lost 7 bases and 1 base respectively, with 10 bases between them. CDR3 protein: CASDTSGTDTQYF. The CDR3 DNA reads TGCGCCAGCGACACAAGCGGCACAGATACGCAGTATTTT.

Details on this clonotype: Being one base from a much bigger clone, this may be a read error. The CDR3 DNA reads TGTGCCAGCAGTCGGGACAGAGCCTACGGGCAGTACTTC. Translating it yields CASSRDRAYGQYF. This chain uses TRBV6-5 with TRBJ2-5, with TRBD1 matching 7 bases. J gave up 11 bases and V 5 bases, and 11 bases lay outside the gene matches. CDR3 length: 13 residues. Germline assignment: CDR1 MNHEY and CDR2 SVGAGI.

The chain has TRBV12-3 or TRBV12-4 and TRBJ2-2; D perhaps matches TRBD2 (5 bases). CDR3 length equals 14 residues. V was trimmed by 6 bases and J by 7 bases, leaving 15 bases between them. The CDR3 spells CASSRRGYDGELFF. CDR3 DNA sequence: TGTGCCAGCAGCCGTCGGGGATATGACGGGGAGCTGTTTTTT.

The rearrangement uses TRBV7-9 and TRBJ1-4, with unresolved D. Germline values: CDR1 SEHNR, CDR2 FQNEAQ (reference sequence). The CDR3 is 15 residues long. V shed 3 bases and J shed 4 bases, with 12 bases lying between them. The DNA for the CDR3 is TGTGCCAGCAGCTTGACGGAGAATTTTAATGAAAAACTGTTTTTT. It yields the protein CASSLTENFNEKLFF. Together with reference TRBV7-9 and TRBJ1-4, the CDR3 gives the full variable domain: DTGVSQNPRHKITKRGQNVTFRCDPISEHNRLYWYRQTLGQGPEFLTYFQNEAQLEKSRLLSDRFSAERPKGSFSTLEIQRTEQGDSAMYLCASSLTENFNEKLFFGSGTQLSVL.

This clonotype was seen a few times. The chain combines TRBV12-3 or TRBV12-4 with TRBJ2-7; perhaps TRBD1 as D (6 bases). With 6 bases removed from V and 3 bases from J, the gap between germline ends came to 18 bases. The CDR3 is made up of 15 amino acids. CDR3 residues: CASSPLLRGNYEQYF. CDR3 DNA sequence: TGTGCCAGCAGCCCGCTCCTCAGGGGTAACTACGAGCAGTACTTC.

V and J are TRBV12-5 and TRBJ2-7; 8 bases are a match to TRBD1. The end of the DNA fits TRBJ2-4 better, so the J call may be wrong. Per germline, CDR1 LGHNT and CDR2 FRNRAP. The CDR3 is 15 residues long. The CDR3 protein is CASGQTTGAKNIQYF. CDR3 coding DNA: TGTGCTAGTGGCCAGACGACAGGGGCAAAAAACATTCAGTACTTC.

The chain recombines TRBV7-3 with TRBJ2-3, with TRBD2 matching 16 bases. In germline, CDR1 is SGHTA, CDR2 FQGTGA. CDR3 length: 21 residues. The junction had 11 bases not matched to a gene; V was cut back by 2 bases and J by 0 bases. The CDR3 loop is CASSLQGLPGLAGGSTDTQYF. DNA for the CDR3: TGTGCCAGCAGCTTACAAGGGTTGCCGGGACTAGCGGGAGGGAGCACAGATACGCAGTATTTT. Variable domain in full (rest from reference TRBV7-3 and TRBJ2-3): GAGVSQTPSNKVTEKGKYVELRCDPISGHTALYWYRQSLGQGPEFLIYFQGTGAADDSGLPNDRFFAVRPEGSVSTLKIQRTERGDSAVYLCASSLQGLPGLAGGSTDTQYFGPGTRLTVL.

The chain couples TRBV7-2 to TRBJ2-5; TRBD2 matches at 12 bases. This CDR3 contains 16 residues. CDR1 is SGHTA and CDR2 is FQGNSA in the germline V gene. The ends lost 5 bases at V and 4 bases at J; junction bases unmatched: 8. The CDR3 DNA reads TGTGCCAGCAGCCCAAGACTAGCGGGAGTACGAGAGACCCAGTACTTC. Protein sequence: CASSPRLAGVRETQYF.

CDR3 DNA: TGTGCCAGCAGTTACGGGCAGGGGCTTTCCTACGAGCAGTACTTC. As protein: CASSYGQGLSYEQYF. V usage is TRBV6-6 and J usage is TRBJ2-7, with D possibly being TRBD1 (6 bases). Germline V lookup: CDR1 MNHNY, CDR2 SVGAGI (reference sequence). The CDR3 is 15 residues long. V lost 2 bases and J lost 1, with 12 bases in between.

CDR3 residues: CASSIAGAYEQYF. The CDR3 region has the DNA TGTGCCAGTAGTATAGCGGGGGCCTACGAGCAGTACTTC. The V gene is TRBV19, the J gene TRBJ2-7; D is possibly TRBD2 (6 bases). This CDR3 spans 13 amino acids. Trimming shortened V by 1 base and J by 2 bases, and 6 bases separated the two germline ends. Looked up from germline, CDR1 is LNHDA and CDR2 is SQIVND (reference sequence). The full variable domain, in which reference TRBV19 and TRBJ2-7 provide the parts outside the CDR3, is DGGITQSPKYLFRKEGQNVTLSCEQNLNHDAMYWYRQDPGQGLRLIYYSQIVNDFQKGDIAEGYSVSREKKESFPLTVTSAQKNPTAFYLCASSIAGAYEQYFGPGTRLTVT.

The chain's CDR3 is CASTSGVLNQPQHF. The CDR3 DNA reads TGTGCCAGCACCTCAGGGGTCCTCAATCAGCCCCAGCATTTT. The chain uses TRBV6-6 and TRBJ1-5; maybe TRBD1 (6 bases). Per the germline V gene, CDR1 is MNHNY and CDR2 is SVGAGI (reference sequence). The CDR3 length is 14 residues. V lost 7 bases and J 3 bases, leaving 13 bases between the germline ends.

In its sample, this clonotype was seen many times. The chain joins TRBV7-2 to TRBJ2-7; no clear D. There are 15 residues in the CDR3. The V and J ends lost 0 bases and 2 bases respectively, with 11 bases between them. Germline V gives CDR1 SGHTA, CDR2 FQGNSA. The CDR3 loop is CASSLAGGTTYEQYF. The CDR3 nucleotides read TGTGCCAGCAGCTTAGCGGGCGGAACCACCTACGAGCAGTACTTC.

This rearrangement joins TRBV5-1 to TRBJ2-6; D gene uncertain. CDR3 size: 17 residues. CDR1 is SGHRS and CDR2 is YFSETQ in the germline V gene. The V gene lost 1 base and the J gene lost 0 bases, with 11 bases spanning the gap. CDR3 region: CASSLLWNPSGANVLTF. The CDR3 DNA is TGCGCCAGCAGCTTGCTTTGGAACCCCTCTGGGGCCAACGTCCTGACTTTC.

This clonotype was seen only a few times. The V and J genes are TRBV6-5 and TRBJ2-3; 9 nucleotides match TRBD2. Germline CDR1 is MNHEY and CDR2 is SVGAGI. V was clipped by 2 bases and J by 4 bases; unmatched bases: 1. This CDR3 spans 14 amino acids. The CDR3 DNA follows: TGTGCCAGCAGTTACCAGCGGGGGGCAGATACGCAGTATTTT. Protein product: CASSYQRGADTQYF.